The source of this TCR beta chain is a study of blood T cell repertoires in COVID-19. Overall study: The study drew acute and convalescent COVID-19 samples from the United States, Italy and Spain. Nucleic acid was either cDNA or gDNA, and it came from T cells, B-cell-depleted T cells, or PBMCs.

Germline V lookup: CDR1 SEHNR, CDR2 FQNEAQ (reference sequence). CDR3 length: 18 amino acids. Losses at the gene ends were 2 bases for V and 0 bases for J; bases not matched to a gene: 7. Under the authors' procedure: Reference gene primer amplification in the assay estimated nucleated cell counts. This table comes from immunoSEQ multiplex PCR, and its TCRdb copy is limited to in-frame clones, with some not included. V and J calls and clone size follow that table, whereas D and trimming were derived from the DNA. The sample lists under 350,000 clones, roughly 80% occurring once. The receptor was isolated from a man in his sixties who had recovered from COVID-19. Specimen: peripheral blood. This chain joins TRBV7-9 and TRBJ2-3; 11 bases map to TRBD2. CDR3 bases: TGTGCCAGCAGCTTACCGGGACTAGCGGTGATTAGCACAGATACGCAGTATTTT. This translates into CASSLPGLAVISTDTQYF.